This T cell receptor beta chain emerged from a study of T cell repertoires in cytomegalovirus infection. Background on the study: Recently identified HLA-C-restricted CMV epitopes were used, and well-studied HLA-B-restricted CMV epitopes were used as well. Public TCR beta signatures provided an indication of both CMV infection and a matching HLA type. Study-wide findings and caveats: HLA-C-restricted TCR beta clonotypes specific for CMV led the ex vivo response.

MiXCR, run by TCRdb on the reads, gives a single entry per CDR3 protein. Seen here are 370,000 or so distinct CDR3 sequences, roughly a third observed once, and the top ten hold around an eighth. CDR1 and CDR2 (germline): SGDLS, YYNGEE. The CDR3 runs 14 residues. Trimming took 2 bases from V and 4 from J, leaving 10 bases between them. Regarding this clonotype: Its matching antigen is unknown.

V gene TRBV9 combines with J gene TRBJ2-1, with D perhaps matching TRBD2 (6 bases). The sequence was collected from a human donor in good health (CMV status not recorded). Some clones in this sample may be carry-over from other donors' samples. Sequenced here: cultured PBMCs, sampled from culture after CMV antigen stimulation. This CDR3 reads CASSVTEGYNEQFF. The CDR3 DNA follows: TGTGCCAGCAGCGTCACGGAGGGATACAATGAGCAGTTCTTC. Full variable domain (remainder filled in from reference TRBV9 and TRBJ2-1): DSGVTQTPKHLITATGQRVTLRCSPRSGDLSVYWYQQSLDQGLQFLIQYYNGEERAKGNILERFSAQQFPDLHSELNLSSLELGDSALYFCASSVTEGYNEQFFGPGTRLTVL.